The subject of this entry is one T cell receptor (beta chain). Its antigen remains unknown. The data belong to a study of blood T cells in healthy people across ages. V lost 5 bases, J lost 6 bases, and 16 bases lay in between. The germline CDR1 and CDR2 sequences are DFQATT and SNEGSKA (reference sequence). The CDR3 runs to 13 residues. PCR was performed a second time for about 7 to 11 cycles using a sample-barcoded 5' primer and a J-beta primer mix. MiXCR, run by TCRdb on the 5' RACE reads, gives a single entry per CDR3 protein. Among hundreds of thousands of distinct CDR3 sequences listed, 56% were seen once. Findings and limits, study-wide: The fall in TCR beta diversity per million T cells was roughly linear with age. Reliance upon unsorted PBMCs precluded definitive naive versus antigen-experienced comparison.

The source material was blood. The rearrangement links TRBV20-1 to TRBJ1-2, with D perhaps matching TRBD1 (5 bases). This TCR derives from a man between 40 and 49 years old in good health. The CDR3 is CSARKPGPHGYTF. The DNA of the CDR3 is TGCAGTGCTCGGAAGCCGGGACCCCATGGCTACACCTTC.